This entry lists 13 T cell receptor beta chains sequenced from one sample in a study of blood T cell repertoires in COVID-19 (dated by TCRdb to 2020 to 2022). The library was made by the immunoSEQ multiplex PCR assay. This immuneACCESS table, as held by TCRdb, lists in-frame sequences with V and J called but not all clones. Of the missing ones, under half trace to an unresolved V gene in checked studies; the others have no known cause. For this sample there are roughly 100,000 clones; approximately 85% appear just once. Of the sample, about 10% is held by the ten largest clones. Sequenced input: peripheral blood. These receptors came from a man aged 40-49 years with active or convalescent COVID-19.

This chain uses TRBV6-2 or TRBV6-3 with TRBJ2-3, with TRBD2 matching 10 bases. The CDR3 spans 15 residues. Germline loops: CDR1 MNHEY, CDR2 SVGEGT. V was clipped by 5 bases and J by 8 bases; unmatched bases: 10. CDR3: CASSVTSGMRSTQYF. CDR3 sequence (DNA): TGTGCCAGCAGTGTCACTAGCGGGATGAGAAGTACGCAGTATTTT.

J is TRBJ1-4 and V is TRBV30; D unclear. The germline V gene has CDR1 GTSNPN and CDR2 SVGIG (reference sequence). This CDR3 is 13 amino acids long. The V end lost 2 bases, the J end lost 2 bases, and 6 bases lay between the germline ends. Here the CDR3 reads CAWSRGTNEKLFF. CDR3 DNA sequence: TGTGCCTGGAGTCGAGGGACTAATGAAAAACTGTTTTTT.

The CDR3 loop reads CASRGQSGAFF. In nucleotides, the CDR3 is TGTGCCAGCAGGGGACAATCAGGGGCTTTCTTT. The gene calls are TRBV28 and TRBJ1-1, with a possible D match to TRBD1 (6 bases). The V end was cut by 6 bases, the J end by 11 bases, with 13 bases between. The CDR3 is 11 amino acids. Germline V gene lookup returns CDR1 MDHEN and CDR2 SYDVKM.

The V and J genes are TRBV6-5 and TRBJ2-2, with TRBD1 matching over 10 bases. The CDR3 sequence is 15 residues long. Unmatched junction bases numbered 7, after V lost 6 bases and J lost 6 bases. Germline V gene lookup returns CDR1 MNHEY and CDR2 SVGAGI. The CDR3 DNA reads TGTGCCAGCAGACGGGACAGGGGAATTCCCGGGGAGCTGTTTTTT. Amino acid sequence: CASRRDRGIPGELFF.

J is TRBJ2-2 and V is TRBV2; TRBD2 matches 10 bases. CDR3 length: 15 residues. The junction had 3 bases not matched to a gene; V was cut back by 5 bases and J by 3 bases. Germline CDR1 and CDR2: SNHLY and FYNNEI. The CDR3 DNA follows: TGTGCCAGCAGTAGGACTAGCGGAGACACCGGGGAGCTGTTTTTT. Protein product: CASSRTSGDTGELFF.

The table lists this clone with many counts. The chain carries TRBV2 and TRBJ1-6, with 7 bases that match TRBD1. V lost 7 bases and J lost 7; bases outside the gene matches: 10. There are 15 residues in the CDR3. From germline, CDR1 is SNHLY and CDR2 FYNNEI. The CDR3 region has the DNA TGTGCCAGCACCAACTCCGACAGGGACAATTCACCCCTCCACTTT. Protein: CASTNSDRDNSPLHF.

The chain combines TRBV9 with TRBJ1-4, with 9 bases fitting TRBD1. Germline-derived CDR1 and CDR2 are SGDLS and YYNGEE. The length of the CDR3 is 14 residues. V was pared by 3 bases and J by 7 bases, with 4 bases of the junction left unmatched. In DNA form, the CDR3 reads TGTGCCAGCAGCGCGGACAGGGGAAGTGAAAAACTGTTTTTT. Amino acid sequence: CASSADRGSEKLFF.

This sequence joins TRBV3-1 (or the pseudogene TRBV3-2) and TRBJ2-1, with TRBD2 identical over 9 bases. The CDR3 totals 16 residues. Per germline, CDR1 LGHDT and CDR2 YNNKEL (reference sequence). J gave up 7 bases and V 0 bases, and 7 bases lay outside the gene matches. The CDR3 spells CASSQDGRGGVNEQFF. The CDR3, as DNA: TGTGCCAGCAGCCAAGACGGGCGCGGGGGGGTTAATGAGCAGTTCTTC.

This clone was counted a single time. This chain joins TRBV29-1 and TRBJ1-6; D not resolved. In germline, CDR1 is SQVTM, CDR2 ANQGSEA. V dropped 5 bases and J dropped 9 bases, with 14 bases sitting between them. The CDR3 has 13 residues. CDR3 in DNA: TGCAGCGTTTCCGGGCAGGAGGGTTCACCCCTCCACTTT. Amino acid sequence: CSVSGQEGSPLHF.

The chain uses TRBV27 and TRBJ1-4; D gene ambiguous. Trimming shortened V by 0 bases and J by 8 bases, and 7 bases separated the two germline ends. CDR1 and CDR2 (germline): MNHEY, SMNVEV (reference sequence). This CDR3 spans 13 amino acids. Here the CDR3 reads CASSLSRVEKLFF. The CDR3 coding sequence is TGTGCCAGCAGTTTATCGCGGGTCGAAAAACTGTTTTTT.

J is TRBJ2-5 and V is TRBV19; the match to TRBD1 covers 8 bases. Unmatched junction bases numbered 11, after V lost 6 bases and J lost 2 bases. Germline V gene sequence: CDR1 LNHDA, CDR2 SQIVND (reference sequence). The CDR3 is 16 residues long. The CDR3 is CASRPHGQGKQETQYF. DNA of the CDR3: TGTGCCAGTAGACCCCACGGACAGGGTAAACAAGAGACCCAGTACTTC.

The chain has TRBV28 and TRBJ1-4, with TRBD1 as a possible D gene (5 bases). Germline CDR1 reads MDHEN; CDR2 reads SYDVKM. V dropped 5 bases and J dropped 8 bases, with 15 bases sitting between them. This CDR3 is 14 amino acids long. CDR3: CASSPSGVDEKLFF. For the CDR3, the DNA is TGTGCCAGCAGTCCGTCGGGGGTTGACGAAAAACTGTTTTTT.

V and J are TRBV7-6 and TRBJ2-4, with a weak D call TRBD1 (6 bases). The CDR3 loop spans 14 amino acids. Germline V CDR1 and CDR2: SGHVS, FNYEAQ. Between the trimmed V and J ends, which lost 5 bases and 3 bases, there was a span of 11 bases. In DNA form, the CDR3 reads TGTGCCAGCAGCCAGGGGAGCGACAAAAACATTCAGTACTTC. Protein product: CASSQGSDKNIQYF. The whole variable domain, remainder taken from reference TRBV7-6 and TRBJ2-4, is GAGVSQSPRYKVTKRGQDVALRCDPISGHVSLYWYRQALGQGPEFLTYFNYEAQQDKSGLPNDRFSAERPEGSISTLTIQRTEQRDSAMYRCASSQGSDKNIQYFGAGTRLSVL.